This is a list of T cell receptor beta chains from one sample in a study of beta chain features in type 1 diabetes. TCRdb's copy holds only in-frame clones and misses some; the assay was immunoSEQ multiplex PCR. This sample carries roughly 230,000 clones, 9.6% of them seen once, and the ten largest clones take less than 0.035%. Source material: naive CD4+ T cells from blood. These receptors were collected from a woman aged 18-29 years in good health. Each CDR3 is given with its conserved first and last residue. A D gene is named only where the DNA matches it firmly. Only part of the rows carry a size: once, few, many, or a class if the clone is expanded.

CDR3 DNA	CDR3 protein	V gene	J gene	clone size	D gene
TGCGCCAGCAGCCAGACAGGCCGGGACACTGAAGCTTTCTTT	CASSQTGRDTEAFF	TRBV5-1	TRBJ1-1	NA	NA
TGTGCCAGCAGCTTAGATGCTAATTTTCAAGAGACCCAGTACTTC	CASSLDANFQETQYF	TRBV7-9	TRBJ2-5	few	NA
TGTGCCTGGACAGTACAGGATCATGAGCAGTTCTTC	CAWTVQDHEQFF	TRBV30	TRBJ2-1	few	NA
TGTGCCACCAGCAGAGATCGCCCCAGGACAGCGAACTACGAGCAGTACTTC	CATSRDRPRTANYEQYF	TRBV15	TRBJ2-7	NA	NA
TGTGCCAGCAGTGGCTCTGACCGGGGAAGGTTTATGGGCACTGAAGCTTTCTTT	CASSGSDRGRFMGTEAFF	TRBV25-1	TRBJ1-1	few	NA
TGTGCCAGCAGGTTGTGGGCGGGGGGGCGCTCTGGGGCCAACGTCCTGACTTTC	CASRLWAGGRSGANVLTF	TRBV2	TRBJ2-6	NA	TRBD2
TGTGCCAGCAGCTTGCGCGAGGTGGCCCCCAATGAGCAGTTCTTC	CASSLREVAPNEQFF	TRBV7-9	TRBJ2-1	NA	NA
TGTGCCAGCAGCCGGGTGGACACTGAAGCTTTCTTT	CASSRVDTEAFF	TRBV5-4	TRBJ1-1	few	NA
TGTGCCTGGAGTCCACAAATAAACTATGGCTACACCTTC	CAWSPQINYGYTF	TRBV30	TRBJ1-2	NA	NA
TGCAGTGCTAGAGTCTTTGTTGGCTACACCTTC	CSARVFVGYTF	TRBV20-1	TRBJ1-2	few	NA
TGTGCCAGCAGCGGAGGACAGCTAAATTCACCCCTCCACTTT	CASSGGQLNSPLHF	TRBV28	TRBJ1-6	NA	NA
TGCGCCAGCAGCTCGGCCGGGACAGGGATCCAAGAGACCCAGTACTTC	CASSSAGTGIQETQYF	TRBV5-1	TRBJ2-5	NA	TRBD1
TGTGCCAGTAGTACTACCGGGTTAGTCGACAATGAGCAGTTCTTC	CASSTTGLVDNEQFF	TRBV19	TRBJ2-1	NA	NA
TGCGCCAGCAGCTTCGGTACTCTCACCGGGGAGCTGTTTTTT	CASSFGTLTGELFF	TRBV5-1	TRBJ2-2	few	NA
TGCGCCAGCAGCCCATTATCTCCCGAGAAGAACGAGCAGTACTTC	CASSPLSPEKNEQYF	TRBV5-1	TRBJ2-7	NA	NA
TGTGCCATCAGTGACAGGGAAATGGATGGCTACACCTTC	CAISDREMDGYTF	TRBV10-3	TRBJ1-2	few	NA
TGTGCCTGGAGTGTACGACCCGGGGATCAGCCCCAGCATTTT	CAWSVRPGDQPQHF	TRBV30	TRBJ1-5	NA	NA
TGTGCCATCAGTGAGAGGGGCCCCCGAGCGCAGTTCTTC	CAISERGPRAQFF	TRBV10-3	TRBJ2-1	few	NA